The entry that follows covers one TCR beta chain sequence. The CDR3 covers 12 residues. CDR1 is DFQATT and CDR2 is SNEGSKA in the germline V gene (reference sequence). Trimming left V 6 bases short and J 5 bases short, with 13 bases between. This specimen belongs to a study of blood T cells in healthy people across ages. A second about 7 to 12 cycle PCR used barcoded and J-beta primers. TCRdb analysed the 5' RACE reads with MiXCR anew, one entry per CDR3 protein. The sample consists of around 1.7 million distinct CDR3 sequences, roughly 27% of them appearing once. The chain couples TRBV20-1 to TRBJ1-2, with TRBD1 as a possible D gene (5 bases). The receptor's source is a woman aged 30 to 39 in good health. Sequencing was done on a sample of blood. CDR3 sequence (DNA): TGCAGTGCCGTCAGGGAACCGTATGGCTACACCTTC. Protein: CSAVREPYGYTF.